This entry lists 24 T cell receptor beta chains sequenced from one sample in a study of PD-1 blockade in mismatch repair-deficient tumors (dated by TCRdb to the late 2010s). Library preparation employed the immunoSEQ multiplex PCR assay. Sourced from immuneACCESS, this table was stored by TCRdb with only in-frame sequences that have V and J called. A share of the clones is absent; for the studies checked, an unresolved V gene accounts for under half, and the remainder has no known explanation. A total of roughly 130,000 clones appear in this sample, about nine tenths of them only once. The ten largest account for 10% to 15% of the sample. Sequenced here: peripheral blood, sampled approximately 72 weeks after starting pembrolizumab. These receptors were taken from an adult with mismatch repair-deficient cancer.

This clone was seen more than once but under ten times. This chain uses TRBV28 with TRBJ2-7; 10 bases are a match to TRBD1. Germline V gene lookup returns CDR1 MDHEN and CDR2 SYDVKM. This CDR3 has 14 amino acids. Trimming took 2 bases from V and 6 from J; bases not matched to a gene: 4. This CDR3 reads CASSLDRGLGEQYF. The CDR3 DNA is TGTGCCAGCAGTTTAGACAGGGGGCTGGGCGAGCAGTACTTC.

This clone was picked up many times. The V call is TRBV5-1, the J call TRBJ1-1; 7 bases align to TRBD1. This CDR3 spans 16 amino acids. CDR1 and CDR2 from the germline V gene are SGHRS and YFSETQ. V shed 4 bases and J 1 base; nucleotides not matched to a gene: 10. CDR3 sequence (DNA): TGCGCCAGCAGCACCGCCCGACAGGGCGAGAACACTGAAGCTTTCTTT. Translation: CASSTARQGENTEAFF.

There are a few counts of this clone. This chain links TRBV6-5 with TRBJ1-2; D might be TRBD1 (5 bases). This CDR3 comprises 13 residues. Trimming removed 0 bases at V and 8 bases at J, with 10 bases between. Per germline, CDR1 MNHEY and CDR2 SVGAGI. CDR3 loop: CASSYSLREGYTF. The CDR3 DNA follows: TGTGCCAGCAGTTACTCTCTCAGGGAAGGCTACACCTTC.

The chain joins TRBV10-3 to TRBJ2-5; TRBD2 aligns across 8 bases. V lost 3 bases to trimming and J lost 2 bases; unmatched junction nucleotides: 8. Germline CDR1 reads ENHRY; CDR2 reads SYGVKD. The CDR3 runs 16 residues. The CDR3, as DNA: TGTGCCATCAGTGATTACGGGGGGGGCCTACAAGAGACCCAGTACTTC. It specifies CAISDYGGGLQETQYF.

This rearrangement joins TRBV27 to TRBJ2-6; D is undetermined. The ends were cut back, 3 bases at V and 1 base at J, with 4 bases in the middle. Germline loops: CDR1 MNHEY, CDR2 SMNVEV (reference sequence). The CDR3 is made up of 14 amino acids. Here the CDR3 reads CASSLGSGANVLTF. As DNA, the CDR3 is TGTGCCAGCAGTTTGGGGTCTGGGGCCAACGTCCTGACTTTC.

This clone was detected once. V gene TRBV2 combines with J gene TRBJ2-1; D is perhaps TRBD1 (6 bases). V was pared by 6 bases and J by 0 bases, with 12 bases between. The germline V gene has CDR1 SNHLY and CDR2 FYNNEI. The CDR3 is 15 residues long. The CDR3 protein is CASRAQGGSYNEQFF. Here the CDR3 DNA reads TGTGCCAGCAGGGCACAGGGCGGCTCCTACAATGAGCAGTTCTTC. Together with reference TRBV2 and TRBJ2-1, the CDR3 gives the full variable domain: EPEVTQTPSHQVTQMGQEVILRCVPISNHLYFYWYRQILGQKVEFLVSFYNNEISEKSEIFDDQFSVERPDGSNFTLKIRSTKLEDSAMYFCASRAQGGSYNEQFFGPGTRLTVL.

The chain carries TRBV7-3 and TRBJ2-1, with D unresolved. The V end lost 5 bases, the J end lost 6 bases, and 17 bases lay between the germline ends. The CDR3 sequence is 15 residues long. Per germline, CDR1 SGHTA and CDR2 FQGTGA. DNA of the CDR3: TGTGCCAGCAGCCCTGGGGTGGGTCGAGGCAATGAGCAGTTCTTC. Encoded protein: CASSPGVGRGNEQFF.

Written as DNA, the CDR3 is TGTGCCAGCAGTGCACTAGCGGGAGTGGCCGGGGAGCTGTTTTTT. It is translated as CASSALAGVAGELFF. The chain couples TRBV6-6 to TRBJ2-2; 11 nucleotides align to TRBD2. This CDR3 contains 15 residues. With V trimmed by 5 bases and J by 6 bases, 5 bases remained unmatched. Germline CDR1 MNHNY, CDR2 SVGAGI (reference sequence).

V is TRBV9 and J is TRBJ2-3; 10 bases fit TRBD1. With 3 bases clipped from V and 8 bases from J, the junction kept 3 bases outside the gene matches. The CDR3 consists of 13 residues. Germline V gene lookup returns CDR1 SGDLS and CDR2 YYNGEE. CDR3 protein: CASSGGDRGTQYF. DNA for the CDR3: TGTGCCAGCAGCGGGGGGGACAGGGGTACGCAGTATTTT.

The chain has TRBV4-1 and TRBJ1-4; unclear D gene. The CDR3 length is 12 residues. Per germline, CDR1 MGHRA and CDR2 YSYEKL. The germline V and J ends were trimmed by 8 bases and 4 bases, with 8 bases remaining between them. The CDR3 loop is CASGDGNEKLFF. As DNA, the CDR3 is TGCGCCAGCGGGGATGGTAATGAAAAACTGTTTTTT.

The rearrangement uses TRBV7-8 and TRBJ2-1, with 8 bases matching TRBD2. The CDR3 extends over 15 amino acids. The trim removed 5 bases at V and 0 bases at J, leaving 3 bases unmatched. Germline lookup yields CDR1 SGHVS and CDR2 FQNEAQ. The CDR3 sequence: CASSNSGNSYNEQFF. The CDR3 region has the DNA TGTGCCAGCAGCAATAGCGGGAACTCCTACAATGAGCAGTTCTTC.

The chain carries TRBV6-1 and TRBJ1-5; D not resolved. The V gene lost 3 bases and the J gene lost 3 bases, with 18 bases spanning the gap. The length of the CDR3 is 17 residues. Germline-derived CDR1 and CDR2 are MNHNS and SASEGT. CDR3 nucleotide sequence: TGTGCCAGCAGTGAGAAATCCAAGGGTCTCATCAATCAGCCCCAGCATTTT. Translation: CASSEKSKGLINQPQHF.

This clone was detected only once. The gene calls are TRBV6-4 and TRBJ2-6; D gene unclear. The germline gives CDR1 MRHNA, CDR2 SNTAGT. Trimming shortened V by 9 bases and J by 0 bases, and 9 bases separated the two germline ends. The CDR3 sequence is 14 residues long. CDR3 region: CASRLSSGANVLTF. The DNA of the CDR3 is TGTGCCAGTCGTTTGTCCTCTGGGGCCAACGTCCTGACTTTC.

V gene TRBV13 combines with J gene TRBJ2-1; 7 nucleotides line up with TRBD1. Germline assignment: CDR1 PRHDT and CDR2 FYEKMQ (reference sequence). The CDR3 contains 13 residues. V lost 4 bases, J lost 13 bases, and 10 bases stayed unmatched. In DNA form, the CDR3 reads TGTGCCAGCAGCTCCTCGTCCGGGACAGCTCAGTTCTTC. Translated, it gives CASSSSSGTAQFF.

This clone was counted a single time. The J gene is TRBJ1-1, the V gene TRBV9; tentatively, D is TRBD1 (5 bases). CDR1 and CDR2 from the germline V gene are SGDLS and YYNGEE. Trimming pared 3 bases from V and 5 bases from J, leaving 11 bases between. CDR3 length: 13 residues. CDR3 sequence reads: CASSAGGATEAFF. The CDR3 DNA sequence: TGTGCCAGCAGCGCAGGCGGGGCAACTGAAGCTTTCTTT.

The chain carries TRBV5-6 and TRBJ2-7, with TRBD1 identical over 7 bases. The ends lost 1 base at V and 0 bases at J; junction bases unmatched: 7. The length of the CDR3 is 16 residues. Germline loops: CDR1 SGHDT, CDR2 YYEEEE. The DNA for the CDR3 is TGTGCCAGCAGCTTGCTGGGGACAGAGAGCTCCTACGAGCAGTACTTC. Protein sequence: CASSLLGTESSYEQYF. The entire variable domain, with the rest obtained from reference TRBV5-6 and TRBJ2-7, is as follows: DAGVTQSPTHLIKTRGQQVTLRCSPKSGHDTVSWYQQALGQGPQFIFQYYEEEERQRGNFPDRFSGHQFPNYSSELNVNALLLGDSALYLCASSLLGTESSYEQYFGPGTRLTVT.

The chain links TRBV28 to TRBJ2-1, with 7 bases matching TRBD1. Unmatched junction bases numbered 28, after V lost 5 bases and J lost 6 bases. There are 21 residues in the CDR3. Germline CDR1 MDHEN, CDR2 SYDVKM. The CDR3 loop is CASSKKGAGGLRGTSPNEQFF. The CDR3 nucleotides are TGTGCCAGCAGTAAAAAGGGGGCCGGTGGATTACGGGGCACCAGCCCCAATGAGCAGTTCTTC.

CDR3 sequence: CASSPGRGLTGHEQFF. CDR3 bases: TGTGCCAGCAGCCCCGGGCGTGGACTCACGGGCCATGAGCAGTTCTTC. V and J are TRBV9 and TRBJ2-1; maybe TRBD2 (5 bases). Germline V CDR1 and CDR2: SGDLS, YYNGEE. The CDR3 totals 16 residues. Trimming took 4 bases from V and 8 from J, leaving 22 bases between them.

This chain links TRBV19 with TRBJ2-7; 7 bases match TRBD1. The CDR3 extends over 14 amino acids. The V gene's germline CDR1 is LNHDA and CDR2 SQIVND (reference sequence). With 1 base clipped from V and 4 bases from J, the junction kept 4 bases outside the gene matches. The chain's CDR3 is CASSIAGGQYEQYF. DNA for the CDR3: TGTGCCAGTAGTATAGCAGGGGGTCAGTACGAGCAGTACTTC.

V usage is TRBV28 and J usage is TRBJ2-5, with 8 bases fitting TRBD2. Germline V gene sequence: CDR1 MDHEN, CDR2 SYDVKM. The CDR3 loop spans 13 amino acids. The V gene end was trimmed by 3 bases and the J gene end by 4 bases; junction bases not matched to a gene: 1. The CDR3 sequence: CASSFGLAETQYF. CDR3 bases: TGTGCCAGCAGTTTTGGACTAGCAGAGACCCAGTACTTC.

The rearrangement links TRBV27 to TRBJ2-1, with 12 nucleotides matching TRBD2. J gave up 8 bases and V 9 bases, and 14 bases lay outside the gene matches. The CDR3 is 16 residues long. From germline, CDR1 is MNHEY and CDR2 SMNVEV (reference sequence). CDR3 residues: CASGLAGSLRFHEQFF. The CDR3 DNA is TGTGCCAGTGGACTAGCGGGATCACTAAGGTTCCATGAGCAGTTCTTC.

This rearrangement joins TRBV6-4 to TRBJ2-3; TRBD2 matches at 10 bases. V trimming: 3 bases; J trimming: 6 bases; junction bases outside the gene matches: 3. This CDR3 is 14 amino acids long. CDR1 MRHNA and CDR2 SNTAGT come from the germline V gene. The CDR3: CASSELAGEDTQYF. DNA of the CDR3: TGTGCCAGCAGTGAGCTAGCGGGAGAGGATACGCAGTATTTT.

The chain uses TRBV7-9 and TRBJ2-7; the match to TRBD2 covers 13 bases. The V gene end was trimmed by 1 base and the J gene end by 5 bases; junction bases not matched to a gene: 5. The germline CDR1 and CDR2 sequences are SEHNR and FQNEAQ (reference sequence). The CDR3 runs 16 residues. The CDR3 protein is CASSLGTSGSIDEQYF. The DNA for the CDR3 is TGTGCCAGCAGCTTAGGGACTAGCGGGAGCATCGACGAGCAGTACTTC.

J is TRBJ2-7 and V is TRBV5-6; D tentatively reads TRBD1 or TRBD2 (6 bases each). The CDR3 extends over 14 amino acids. CDR1 and CDR2 from the germline V gene are SGHDT and YYEEEE. Trimming took off 6 bases at V and 5 bases at J, with 18 bases between the two ends. For the CDR3, the DNA is TGTGCCAGCAATCTCGGGGGCTCGACTAACGAGCAGTACTTC. It codes for CASNLGGSTNEQYF.